This T cell receptor (beta chain) was sequenced in a study of shared clonotypes between healthy human individuals. About the research overall: Each donor's CD8 memory used one plate, CD8 naive two, each CD4 subset three.

After removal of 5 bases from V and 8 bases from J, the junction contained 10 bases not matched to a gene. CDR1 and CDR2 from the germline V gene are LNHDA and SQIVND (reference sequence). This CDR3 is built from 15 residues. An assay was performed, and its level was deep. Repertoires were generated with immunoSEQ multiplex PCR, while TCRdb's copy carries only in-frame clones and drops some. The table has more than 550,000 clones, about 91% seen once. General study findings and limits: Tissue TCR repertoires likely differ from these blood-only repertoires.

In the case of this clone: The antigen is unknown.

CD8 cells regarded as naive lacked CD45RO, were positively chosen for CCR7, and omitted terminally differentiated effector memory CD45RA+ cells. Those who donated, Caucasian adults without exception, all lived in Nashville, Tennessee. The gene calls are TRBV19 and TRBJ2-1; 9 nucleotides line up with TRBD1. Sequenced sample: naive CD8+ T cells sorted from blood. The source is a man aged 25-45 years in good health. Here the CDR3 reads CASSAPGQGYDEQFF. As DNA, the CDR3 is TGTGCCAGTAGTGCCCCGGGACAGGGTTACGATGAGCAGTTCTTC.